This TCR beta chain is drawn from a study of siplizumab effects on memory and regulatory T cells. Findings and limits, study-wide: Most alloreactive clones went unmapped to unstimulated subsets; only a minor fraction mapped. Naive T cells appeared more diverse than memory cells and seemed to be major alloresponse contributors.

Trimming shortened V by 2 bases and J by 5 bases, and 5 bases separated the two germline ends. The germline V gene encodes CDR1 KGHSH and CDR2 LQKENI. The CDR3 length is 12 residues. Assays examined about 10^5 TCR templates per sample. Method: immunoSEQ multiplex PCR; TCRdb's copy keeps in-frame clones and lacks some. The sample consists of 100,000 to 120,000 clones, more than 90% of them appearing once. This clone was observed a single time. The antigen is undetermined. The chain is built from TRBV18 and TRBJ2-3; D remains unclear. Sequencing was done on a sample of CD4+ T cells sorted from blood. This TCR was sampled from a human donor in good health. The DNA for the CDR3 is TGTGCCAGCTCACCAAAGGAAGATACGCAGTATTTT. The encoded protein is CASSPKEDTQYF.